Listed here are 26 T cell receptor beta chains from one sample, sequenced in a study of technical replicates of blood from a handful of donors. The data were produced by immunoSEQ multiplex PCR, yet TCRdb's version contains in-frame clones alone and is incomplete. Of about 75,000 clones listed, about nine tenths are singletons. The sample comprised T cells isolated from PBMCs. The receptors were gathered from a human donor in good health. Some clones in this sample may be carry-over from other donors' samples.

The CDR3 region is CASSYNRGRETQYF. As DNA, the CDR3 is TGTGCCAGCAGTTACAACAGGGGGAGGGAGACCCAGTACTTC. The rearrangement joins TRBV27 to TRBJ2-5, with 8 bases that match TRBD1. The CDR3 extends over 14 amino acids. Germline values: CDR1 MNHEY, CDR2 SMNVEV (reference sequence). V gave up 4 bases and J gave up 5 bases; unmatched junction bases: 6.

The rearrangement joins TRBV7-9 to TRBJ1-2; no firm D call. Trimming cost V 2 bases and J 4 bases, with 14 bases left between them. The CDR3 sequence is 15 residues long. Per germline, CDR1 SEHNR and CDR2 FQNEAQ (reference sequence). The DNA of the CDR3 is TGTGCCAGCAGCTTATCTAGAGACTTACCCTATGGCTACACCTTC. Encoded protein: CASSLSRDLPYGYTF. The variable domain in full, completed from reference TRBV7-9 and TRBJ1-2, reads DTGVSQNPRHKITKRGQNVTFRCDPISEHNRLYWYRQTLGQGPEFLTYFQNEAQLEKSRLLSDRFSAERPKGSFSTLEIQRTEQGDSAMYLCASSLSRDLPYGYTFGSGTRLTVV.

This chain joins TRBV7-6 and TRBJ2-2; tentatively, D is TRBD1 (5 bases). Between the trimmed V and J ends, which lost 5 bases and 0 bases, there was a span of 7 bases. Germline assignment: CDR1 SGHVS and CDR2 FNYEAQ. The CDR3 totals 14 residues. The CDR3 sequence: CASSPTANTGELFF. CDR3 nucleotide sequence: TGTGCCAGCAGCCCGACAGCGAACACCGGGGAGCTGTTTTTT.

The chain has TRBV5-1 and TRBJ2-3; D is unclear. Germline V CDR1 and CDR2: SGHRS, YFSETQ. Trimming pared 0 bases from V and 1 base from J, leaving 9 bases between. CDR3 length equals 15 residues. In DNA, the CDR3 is TGCGCCAGCAGCTTGGCCCGGTTCGGCACAGATACGCAGTATTTT. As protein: CASSLARFGTDTQYF. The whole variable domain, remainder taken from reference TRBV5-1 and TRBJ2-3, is KAGVTQTPRYLIKTRGQQVTLSCSPISGHRSVSWYQQTPGQGLQFLFEYFSETQRNKGNFPGRFSGRQFSNSRSEMNVSTLELGDSALYLCASSLARFGTDTQYFGPGTRLTVL.

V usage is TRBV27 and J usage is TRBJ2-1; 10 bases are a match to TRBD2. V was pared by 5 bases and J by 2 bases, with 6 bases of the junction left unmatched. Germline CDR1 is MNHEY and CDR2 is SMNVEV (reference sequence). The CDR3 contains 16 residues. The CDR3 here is CASSAASGSPYNEQFF. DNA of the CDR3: TGTGCCAGCAGTGCCGCTAGCGGGAGTCCCTACAATGAGCAGTTCTTC.

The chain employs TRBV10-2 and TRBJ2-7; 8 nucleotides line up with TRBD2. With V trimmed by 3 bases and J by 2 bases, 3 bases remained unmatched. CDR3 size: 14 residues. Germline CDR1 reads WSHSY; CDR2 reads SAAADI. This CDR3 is CASSDSGGPYEQYF. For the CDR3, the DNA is TGCGCCAGCAGTGACTCGGGAGGGCCCTACGAGCAGTACTTC.

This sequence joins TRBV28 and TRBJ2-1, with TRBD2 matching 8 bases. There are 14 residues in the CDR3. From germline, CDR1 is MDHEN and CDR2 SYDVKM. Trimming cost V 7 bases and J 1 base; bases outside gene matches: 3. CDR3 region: CASNERESYNEQFF. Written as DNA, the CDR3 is TGTGCCAGCAACGAGCGGGAGTCCTACAATGAGCAGTTCTTC.

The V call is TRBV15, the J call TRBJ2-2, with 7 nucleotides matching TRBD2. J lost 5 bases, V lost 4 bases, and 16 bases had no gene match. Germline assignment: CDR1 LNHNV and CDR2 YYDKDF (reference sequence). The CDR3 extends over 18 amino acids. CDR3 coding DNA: TGTGCCACCAGCACCCCCGGGGCTAGCGGTAGAAGGACCGGGGAGCTGTTTTTT. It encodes CATSTPGASGRRTGELFF.

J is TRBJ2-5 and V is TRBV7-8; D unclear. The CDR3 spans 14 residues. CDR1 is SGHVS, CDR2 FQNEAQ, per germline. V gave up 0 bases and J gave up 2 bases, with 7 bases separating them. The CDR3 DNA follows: TGTGCCAGCAGCTTAGCGACTTTACAAGAGACCCAGTACTTC. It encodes CASSLATLQETQYF. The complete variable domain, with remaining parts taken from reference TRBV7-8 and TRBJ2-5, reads GAGVSQSPRYKVAKRGQDVALRCDPISGHVSLFWYQQALGQGPEFLTYFQNEAQLDKSGLPSDRFFAERPEGSVSTLKIQRTQQEDSAVYLCASSLATLQETQYFGPGTRLLVL.

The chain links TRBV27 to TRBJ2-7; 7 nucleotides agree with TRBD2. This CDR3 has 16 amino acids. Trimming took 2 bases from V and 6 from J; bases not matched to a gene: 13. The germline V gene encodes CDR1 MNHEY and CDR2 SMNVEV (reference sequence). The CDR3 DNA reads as TGTGCCAGCAGTTTACAATCGTCGGGGAGGGTTAGCGAGCAGTACTTC. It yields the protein CASSLQSSGRVSEQYF.

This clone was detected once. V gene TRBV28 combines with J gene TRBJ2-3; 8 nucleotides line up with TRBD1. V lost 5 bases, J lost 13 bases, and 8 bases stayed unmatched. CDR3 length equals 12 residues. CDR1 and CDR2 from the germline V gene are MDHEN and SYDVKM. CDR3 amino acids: CASSPLDRDKYF. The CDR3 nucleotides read TGTGCCAGCAGTCCGTTGGACAGGGACAAGTATTTT. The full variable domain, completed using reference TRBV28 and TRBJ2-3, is DVKVTQSSRYLVKRTGEKVFLECVQDMDHENMFWYRQDPGLGLRLIYFSYDVKMKEKGDIPEGYSVSREKKERFSLILESASTNQTSMYLCASSPLDRDKYFGPGTRLTVL.

The DNA for the CDR3 is TGTGCCAGCAGTGAGGAGGGTAATTCACCCCTCCACTTT. Translating it yields CASSEEGNSPLHF. The gene calls are TRBV2 and TRBJ1-6; D remains unclear. The CDR3 length is 13 residues. Germline V gene data show CDR1 as SNHLY and CDR2 as FYNNEI. V was clipped by 3 bases and J by 6 bases, with 6 bases between them. The full variable domain, rest sourced from reference TRBV2 and TRBJ1-6, is EPEVTQTPSHQVTQMGQEVILRCVPISNHLYFYWYRQILGQKVEFLVSFYNNEISEKSEIFDDQFSVERPDGSNFTLKIRSTKLEDSAMYFCASSEEGNSPLHFGNGTRLTVT.

The CDR3 spells CASSLEVGDWNDQPQHF. The CDR3 DNA sequence: TGTGCCAGCAGTTTAGAAGTCGGGGACTGGAATGATCAGCCCCAGCATTTT. The chain uses TRBV28 and TRBJ1-5, with a possible D match to TRBD1 (5 bases). The V end lost 2 bases, the J end lost 5 bases, and 19 bases lay between the germline ends. Germline V CDR1 and CDR2: MDHEN, SYDVKM. The CDR3 covers 17 residues. Full variable domain (missing parts from reference TRBV28 and TRBJ1-5): DVKVTQSSRYLVKRTGEKVFLECVQDMDHENMFWYRQDPGLGLRLIYFSYDVKMKEKGDIPEGYSVSREKKERFSLILESASTNQTSMYLCASSLEVGDWNDQPQHFGDGTRLSIL.

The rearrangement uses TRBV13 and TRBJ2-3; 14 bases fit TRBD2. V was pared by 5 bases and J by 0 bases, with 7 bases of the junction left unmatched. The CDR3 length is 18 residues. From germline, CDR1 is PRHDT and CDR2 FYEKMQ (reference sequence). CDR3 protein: CASSAPGLAGVSTDTQYF. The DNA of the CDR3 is TGTGCCAGCAGCGCTCCGGGACTAGCGGGAGTAAGCACAGATACGCAGTATTTT.

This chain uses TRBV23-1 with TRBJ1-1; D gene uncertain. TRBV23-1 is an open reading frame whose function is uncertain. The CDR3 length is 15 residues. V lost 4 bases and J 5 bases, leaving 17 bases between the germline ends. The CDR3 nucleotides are TGCGCCAGCAGTCCTCGCGGAGGCCCCTGGACTGAAGCTTTCTTT. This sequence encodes CASSPRGGPWTEAFF.

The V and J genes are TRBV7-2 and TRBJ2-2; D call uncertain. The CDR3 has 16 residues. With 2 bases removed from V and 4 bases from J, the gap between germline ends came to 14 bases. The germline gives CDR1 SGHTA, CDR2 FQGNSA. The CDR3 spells CASSLIRVLPTGELFF. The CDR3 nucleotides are TGTGCCAGCAGCTTAATTCGGGTCCTACCCACCGGGGAGCTGTTTTTT.

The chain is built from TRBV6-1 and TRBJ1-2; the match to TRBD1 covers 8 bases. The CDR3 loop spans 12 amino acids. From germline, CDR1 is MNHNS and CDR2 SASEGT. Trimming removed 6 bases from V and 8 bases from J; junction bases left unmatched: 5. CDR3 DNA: TGTGCCAGCAGGGTACCAGGGGGCGGCTACACCTTC. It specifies CASRVPGGGYTF.

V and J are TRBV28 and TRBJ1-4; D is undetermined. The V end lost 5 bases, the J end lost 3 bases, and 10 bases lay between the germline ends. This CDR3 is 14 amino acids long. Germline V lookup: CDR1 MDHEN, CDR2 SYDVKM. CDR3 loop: CASSPPGANEKLFF. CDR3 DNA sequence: TGTGCCAGCAGTCCCCCGGGAGCTAATGAAAAACTGTTTTTT.

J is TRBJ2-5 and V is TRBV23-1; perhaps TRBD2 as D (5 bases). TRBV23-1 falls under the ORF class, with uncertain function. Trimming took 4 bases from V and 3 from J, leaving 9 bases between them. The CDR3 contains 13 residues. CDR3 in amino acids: CASSPLAKETQYF. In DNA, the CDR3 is TGCGCCAGCAGTCCCCTAGCCAAAGAGACCCAGTACTTC.

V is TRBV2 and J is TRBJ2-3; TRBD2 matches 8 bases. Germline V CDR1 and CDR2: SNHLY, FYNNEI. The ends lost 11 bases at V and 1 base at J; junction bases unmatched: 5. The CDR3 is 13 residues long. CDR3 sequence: CAGLAGRTDTQYF. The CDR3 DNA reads TGTGCCGGTCTAGCGGGTCGCACAGATACGCAGTATTTT. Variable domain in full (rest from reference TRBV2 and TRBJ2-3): EPEVTQTPSHQVTQMGQEVILRCVPISNHLYFYWYRQILGQKVEFLVSFYNNEISEKSEIFDDQFSVERPDGSNFTLKIRSTKLEDSAMYFCAGLAGRTDTQYFGPGTRLTVL.

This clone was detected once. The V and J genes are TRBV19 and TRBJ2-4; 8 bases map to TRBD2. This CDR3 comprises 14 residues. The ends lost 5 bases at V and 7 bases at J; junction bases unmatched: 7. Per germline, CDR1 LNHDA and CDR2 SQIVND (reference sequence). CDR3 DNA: TGTGCCAGTAGTGTTAGCGGGATTCGGAACATTCAGTACTTC. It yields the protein CASSVSGIRNIQYF.

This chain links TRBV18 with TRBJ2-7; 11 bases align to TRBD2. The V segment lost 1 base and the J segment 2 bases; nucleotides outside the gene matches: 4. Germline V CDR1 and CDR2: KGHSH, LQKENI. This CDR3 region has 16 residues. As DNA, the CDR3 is TGTGCCAGCTCACCACAACTAGCGGGAGACGCCTACGAGCAGTACTTC. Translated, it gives CASSPQLAGDAYEQYF. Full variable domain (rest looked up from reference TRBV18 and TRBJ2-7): NAGVMQNPRHLVRRRGQEARLRCSPMKGHSHVYWYRQLPEEGLKFMVYLQKENIIDESGMPKERFSAEFPKEGPSILRIQQVVRGDSAAYFCASSPQLAGDAYEQYFGPGTRLTVT.

The CDR3 here is CASGPTEGTLSNQPQHF. In nucleotides, the CDR3 is TGTGCTAGTGGACCTACAGAAGGGACACTAAGCAATCAGCCCCAGCATTTT. The gene calls are TRBV12-5 and TRBJ1-5, with TRBD1 as a possible D gene (6 bases). This CDR3 is 17 amino acids long. With 6 bases removed from V and 1 base from J, the gap between germline ends came to 19 bases. CDR1 LGHNT and CDR2 FRNRAP come from the germline V gene.

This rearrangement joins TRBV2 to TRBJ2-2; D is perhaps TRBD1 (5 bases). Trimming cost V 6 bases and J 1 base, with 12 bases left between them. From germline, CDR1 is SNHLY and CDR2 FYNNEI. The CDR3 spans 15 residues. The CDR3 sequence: CASRRQRWNTGELFF. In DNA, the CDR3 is TGTGCCAGCAGGAGACAGCGCTGGAACACCGGGGAGCTGTTTTTT.

Here the CDR3 reads CASSPDINSYNEQFF. CDR3 in DNA: TGTGCCAGCAGCCCTGACATCAACTCCTACAATGAGCAGTTCTTC. The V call is TRBV7-6, the J call TRBJ2-1; D unclear. This CDR3 is 15 amino acids long. The germline V gene has CDR1 SGHVS and CDR2 FNYEAQ. Deletions cut 5 bases from V and 0 bases from J, with 11 bases between. Looking up the rest from reference TRBV7-6 and TRBJ2-1 gives the full variable domain: GAGVSQSPRYKVTKRGQDVALRCDPISGHVSLYWYRQALGQGPEFLTYFNYEAQQDKSGLPNDRFSAERPEGSISTLTIQRTEQRDSAMYRCASSPDINSYNEQFFGPGTRLTVL.

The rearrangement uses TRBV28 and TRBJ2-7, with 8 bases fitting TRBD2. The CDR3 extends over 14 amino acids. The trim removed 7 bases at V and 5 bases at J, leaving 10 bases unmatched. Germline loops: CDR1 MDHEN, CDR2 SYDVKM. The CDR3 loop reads CASTTRGTSDEQYF. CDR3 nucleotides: TGTGCCAGCACTACACGGGGGACTAGTGACGAGCAGTACTTC.